Each of the 15 T cell receptor beta chains below was sequenced from the same sample in a study of shared clonotypes between healthy human individuals. The protocol was immunoSEQ multiplex PCR, while the TCRdb copy is restricted to in-frame clones and leaves out a portion. Of around 1.4 million clones detected, around 98.5% appear once; the ten largest clones hold 0.36%. Sequenced material: naive CD4+ T cells sorted from blood. Regarding subset: CD45RA+ positively selected. All receptors derive from a man between 25 and 39 years old in good health.

The gene calls are TRBV4-1 and TRBJ1-2; unclear D gene. CDR3 length: 12 residues. V gave up 7 bases and J gave up 8 bases, with 14 bases separating them. The germline V gene encodes CDR1 MGHRA and CDR2 YSYEKL. The CDR3 spells CASTSTPTGYTF. The CDR3 coding sequence is TGCGCCAGCACCTCGACTCCAACGGGCTACACCTTC.

CDR3 DNA: TGTGCCAGCAACCCCGGGGACTATGGCTACACCTTC. Its protein product is CASNPGDYGYTF. The chain links TRBV18 to TRBJ1-2; D gene unclear. The V end was cut by 8 bases, the J end by 3 bases, with 10 bases between. Germline lookup yields CDR1 KGHSH and CDR2 LQKENI. The CDR3 extends over 12 amino acids.

The rearrangement links TRBV7-2 to TRBJ2-7; D may be TRBD2 (6 bases). Trimming cost V 1 base and J 0 bases, with 16 bases left between them. From germline, CDR1 is SGHTA and CDR2 FQGNSA. The CDR3 is 17 residues long. Here the CDR3 DNA reads TGTGCCAGCAGCTTAGTACGTGGAGGGAGAGGCTCCTACGAGCAGTACTTC. Translating gives CASSLVRGGRGSYEQYF.

V usage is TRBV7-3 and J usage is TRBJ1-1; the D gene is possibly TRBD1 (5 bases). Per the germline V gene, CDR1 is SGHTA and CDR2 is FQGTGA. Trimming removed 3 bases at V and 3 bases at J, with 11 bases between. CDR3 length: 14 residues. The CDR3 loop is CASSFGGRDTEAFF. DNA of the CDR3: TGTGCCAGCAGCTTTGGGGGTCGCGACACTGAAGCTTTCTTT. Combining the CDR3 with reference TRBV7-3 and TRBJ1-1 gives the whole variable domain GAGVSQTPSNKVTEKGKYVELRCDPISGHTALYWYRQSLGQGPEFLIYFQGTGAADDSGLPNDRFFAVRPEGSVSTLKIQRTERGDSAVYLCASSFGGRDTEAFFGQGTRLTVV.

V usage is TRBV5-1 and J usage is TRBJ2-7, with D possibly TRBD1 on 5 matching bases. The CDR3 has 16 residues. In germline, CDR1 is SGHRS, CDR2 YFSETQ. Trimming stripped 0 bases from V and 3 bases from J, with 16 bases between. The CDR3 DNA reads as TGCGCCAGCAGCTTGGGACAGTCTCTCGTCAACTACGAGCAGTACTTC. This gives the protein CASSLGQSLVNYEQYF.

The chain couples TRBV6-5 to TRBJ1-5; 7 bases fit TRBD1. Germline CDR1 and CDR2: MNHEY and SVGAGI. J gave up 7 bases and V 4 bases, and 1 base lay outside the gene matches. The CDR3 totals 12 residues. CDR3 bases: TGTGCCAGCAGTTTCAGGGGGCAGCCCCAGCATTTT. It specifies CASSFRGQPQHF.

To note about this clone: The same CDR3 arises from other DNA sequences in this sample as well. The chain couples TRBV5-1 to TRBJ2-7; D gene ambiguous. The germline V and J ends were trimmed by 0 bases and 1 base, with 5 bases remaining between them. Germline V gives CDR1 SGHRS, CDR2 YFSETQ. The CDR3 is 13 residues long. The CDR3 region has the DNA TGCGCCAGCAGCTTGGCCTTATCCTACGAGCAGTACTTC. As protein: CASSLALSYEQYF.

This chain joins TRBV28 and TRBJ2-7; the match to TRBD2 covers 14 bases. This CDR3 comprises 18 residues. Trimming at V came to 5 bases and at J to 1 base, leaving 10 bases not matched to a gene. Germline values: CDR1 MDHEN, CDR2 SYDVKM. CDR3 sequence reads: CASSTLTSGRAVSYEQYF. DNA for the CDR3: TGTGCCAGCAGTACTTTGACTAGCGGGAGGGCCGTTTCCTACGAGCAGTACTTC.

V gene TRBV11-2 combines with J gene TRBJ2-5; TRBD2 is a possible D gene (6 bases). The CDR3 is 15 residues long. Trimming cost V 6 bases and J 1 base, with 15 bases left between them. Germline-derived CDR1 and CDR2 are SGHAT and FQNNGV. The CDR3 DNA reads as TGTGCCAGCAGATCCCTACGGGGGTCCCAAGAGACCCAGTACTTC. This codes for CASRSLRGSQETQYF.

This rearrangement joins TRBV2 to TRBJ2-5; no firm D call. The germline CDR1 and CDR2 sequences are SNHLY and FYNNEI. The length of the CDR3 is 14 residues. V dropped 5 bases and J dropped 4 bases, with 14 bases sitting between them. DNA of the CDR3: TGTGCCAGCAGTCCGACCCAACGTTTAGAGACCCAGTACTTC. Protein: CASSPTQRLETQYF.

This chain connects TRBV5-4 to TRBJ1-4; D gene unclear. CDR3 length equals 13 residues. CDR1 is SGHNT and CDR2 is YYREEE in the germline V gene (reference sequence). V was clipped by 2 bases and J by 8 bases, with 10 bases between them. The CDR3 loop is CASSFIGKEKLFF. The CDR3, as DNA: TGTGCCAGCAGCTTCATAGGAAAAGAAAAACTGTTTTTT.

J is TRBJ1-1 and V is TRBV28; unclear D gene. This CDR3 is 12 amino acids long. CDR1 is MDHEN, CDR2 SYDVKM, per germline. V was clipped by 5 bases and J by 4 bases, with 8 bases between them. The CDR3 nucleotides are TGTGCCAGCAGTCATACGGGCACTGAAGCTTTCTTT. It translates to CASSHTGTEAFF. Combining the CDR3 with reference TRBV28 and TRBJ1-1 gives the whole variable domain DVKVTQSSRYLVKRTGEKVFLECVQDMDHENMFWYRQDPGLGLRLIYFSYDVKMKEKGDIPEGYSVSREKKERFSLILESASTNQTSMYLCASSHTGTEAFFGQGTRLTVV.

V usage is TRBV25-1 and J usage is TRBJ2-3, with no clear D. V lost 4 bases and J 4 bases, leaving 6 bases between the germline ends. CDR3 length: 12 residues. Germline lookup yields CDR1 MGHDK and CDR2 SYGVNS. DNA for the CDR3: TGTGCCAGCAGTGGCCGAGCAGATACGCAGTATTTT. Translating it yields CASSGRADTQYF.

The J gene is TRBJ2-5, the V gene TRBV5-6; D gene unclear. CDR3 size: 16 residues. V gave up 3 bases and J gave up 7 bases, with 22 bases separating them. Per germline, CDR1 SGHDT and CDR2 YYEEEE. In DNA, the CDR3 is TGTGCCAGCAGCTCGGATTGGACCATGAATCGAGGGACCCAGTACTTC. The encoded protein is CASSSDWTMNRGTQYF.

This sequence joins TRBV2 and TRBJ2-6; D is perhaps TRBD1 (6 bases). In germline, CDR1 is SNHLY, CDR2 FYNNEI. V dropped 4 bases and J dropped 2 bases, with 6 bases sitting between them. The CDR3 spans 14 residues. DNA of the CDR3: TGTGCCAGCAGTGGGACAGCTGGGGCCAACGTCCTGACTTTC. Translation gives CASSGTAGANVLTF.